The rows below give T cell receptor beta chains drawn from one sample of a study of cytomegalovirus exposure and HLA in healthy donors. The assay was immunoSEQ multiplex PCR, and TCRdb's table has in-frame clones only and misses some. Of 110,000 or so clones detected, more than 75% appear once; the ten largest clones hold over 4%. Sequencing input: PBMCs. All receptors derive from a man aged 18 to 30 in good health and CMV-seronegative. Each CDR3 is given with its conserved first and last residue. A D gene is named only where the DNA matches it firmly. Where a row states a size, it is once, few, many or the class of an expanded clone; other rows omit it.

cdr3_length	v_call	clone_size	d_call	j_call	cdr3_nt	cdr3_aa
15	TRBV5-1	.	TRBD1	TRBJ2-2	TGCGCCAGCAGCCGGATTACAGGGGCCACCGGGGAGCTGTTTTTT	CASSRITGATGELFF
15	TRBV7-9	.	TRBD1	TRBJ2-5	TGTGCCAGCAGCTTAGGGACAGGGGGCAAAGAGACCCAGTACTTC	CASSLGTGGKETQYF
18	TRBV4-2	.	TRBD1	TRBJ2-7	TGTGCCAGCAGCCAAGATCTATCTGGAAGGGGGCTTGGATACGAGCAGTACTTC	CASSQDLSGRGLGYEQYF
19	TRBV5-1	.	TRBD2	TRBJ2-1	TGCGCCAGCAGCTTGCCACCGGGACTAGCGGGGGGCCCCTACAATGAGCAGTTCTTC	CASSLPPGLAGGPYNEQFF
16	TRBV18	.	TRBD2	TRBJ2-2	TGTGCCAGCTCACCAAGGACTAGCGGGGCACCCGGGGAGCTGTTTTTT	CASSPRTSGAPGELFF
12	TRBV2	.	.	TRBJ1-2	TGTGCCAGCATCACGAACGGCAGGGGCTACACCTTC	CASITNGRGYTF
14	TRBV11-1	.	TRBD2	TRBJ2-5	TGTGCCAGCAGAGGACCAGCTAGCGGGGAGACCCAGTACTTC	CASRGPASGETQYF
16	TRBV11-2	once	TRBD1	TRBJ1-1	TGTGCCAGCAGGTCACCGGGACAGGGGGCGAACACTGAAGCTTTCTTT	CASRSPGQGANTEAFF
15	TRBV5-1	.	TRBD2	TRBJ2-1	TGCGCCAGCAGACTAAACACCGGGACTAGCGGGGAGCAGTTCTTC	CASRLNTGTSGEQFF
12	TRBV5-6	.	.	TRBJ1-1	TGTGCCAGCAGCGAAGGGGGGGGGATGGCTTTCTTT	CASSEGGGMAFF
15	TRBV5-5	.	.	TRBJ1-1	TGTGCCAGCAGCTTGGCGGGACAAACGAACACTGAAGCTTTCTTT	CASSLAGQTNTEAFF
15	TRBV7-9	.	TRBD1	TRBJ1-2	TGTGCCAGCAGCCCCGGACAGGGGGCGCCTGATGGCTACACCTTC	CASSPGQGAPDGYTF
20	TRBV18	.	TRBD2	TRBJ2-7	TGTGCCAGCTCACACCGGCAGGGACGAACGACGGCGGGAGGCTCCTACGAGCAGTACTTC	CASSHRQGRTTAGGSYEQYF
15	TRBV11-3	.	.	TRBJ2-2	TGTGCCAGCAGCCATACCGGGTGGGTCACCGGGGAGCTGTTTTTT	CASSHTGWVTGELFF
20	TRBV10-2	.	TRBD2	TRBJ2-2	TGCGCCAGCAGTGAGTCGAGACTAGCGGGACCCGAAGGGGACACCGGGGAGCTGTTTTTT	CASSESRLAGPEGDTGELFF
15	TRBV6-5	.	TRBD1	TRBJ1-6	TGTGCCAGCAGTTACGGCGGAGGGGGCGGGCCACCCCTCCACTTT	CASSYGGGGGPPLHF
15	TRBV2	.	.	TRBJ1-1	TGTGCCAGCAGTGAAGTAACAGGGATGAACACTGAAGCTTTCTTT	CASSEVTGMNTEAFF
13	TRBV28	.	.	TRBJ1-2	TGTGCCAGCAGGGGTGAGAGGGCGCTTGGCTACACCTTC	CASRGERALGYTF
14	TRBV30	.	.	TRBJ2-5	TGTGCCTGGAGCCGCTCCAGTTTACTATCGACCCAGTACTTC	CAWSRSSLLSTQYF
12	TRBV5-6	.	.	TRBJ2-3	TGTGCCAGCAGCTTGGTCGCAGATACGCAGTATTTT	CASSLVADTQYF
14	TRBV19	.	.	TRBJ1-1	TGTGCCAGTACCAAAGGACAGCGGAACACTGAAGCTTTCTTT	CASTKGQRNTEAFF
13	TRBV10-3	.	TRBD1	TRBJ1-2	TGTGCCATCAACGACAGGGGGCAGGATGGCTACACCTTC	CAINDRGQDGYTF
12	TRBV6-5	.	.	TRBJ2-1	TGTGCCAGCACCAATAACAACAATGAGCAGTTCTTC	CASTNNNNEQFF
15	TRBV6-1	.	.	TRBJ1-4	TGTGCCAGCAGTGAAGACGGGGGGCCGAATGAAAAACTGTTTTTT	CASSEDGGPNEKLFF
13	TRBV30	.	TRBD2	TRBJ2-3	TGTGCCTGGAAACTAGCGGGAGCGGATACGCAGTATTTT	CAWKLAGADTQYF
14	TRBV7-9	.	TRBD1	TRBJ1-2	TGTGCCAGCAGCTTACTTGGGACAGGGAATGGCTACACCTTC	CASSLLGTGNGYTF